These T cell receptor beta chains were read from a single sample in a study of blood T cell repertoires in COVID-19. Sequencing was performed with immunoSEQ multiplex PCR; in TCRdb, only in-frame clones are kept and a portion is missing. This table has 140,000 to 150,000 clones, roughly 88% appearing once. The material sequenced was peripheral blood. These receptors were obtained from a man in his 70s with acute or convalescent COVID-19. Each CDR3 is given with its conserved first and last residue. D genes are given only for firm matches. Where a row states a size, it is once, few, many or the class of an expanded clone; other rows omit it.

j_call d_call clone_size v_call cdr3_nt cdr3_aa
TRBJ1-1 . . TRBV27 TGTGCCAGCAGTTACCTCGACGGCCGCGGGAGTGAAGCTTTCTTT CASSYLDGRGSEAFF
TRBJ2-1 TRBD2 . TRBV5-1 TGCGCCAGCACCGTGACTAGCGGGGGGGCTAATGAGCAGTTCTTC CASTVTSGGANEQFF
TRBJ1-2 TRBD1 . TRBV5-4 TGTGCCAGCAGCGAGGTAGGGGGCGGCGTTAACTATGGCTACACCTTC CASSEVGGGVNYGYTF
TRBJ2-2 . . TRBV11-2 TGTGCCAGCAGCTTGAACCGGAAGACAGGATCGAACACCGGGGAGCTGTTTTTT CASSLNRKTGSNTGELFF
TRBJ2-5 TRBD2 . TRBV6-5 TGTGCCACCCTGCGGGGGAGGTCAGAGACCCAGTACTTC CATLRGRSETQYF
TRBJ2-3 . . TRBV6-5 TGTGCCAGCGGGGGCAGGGGCACAGATACGCAGTATTTT CASGGRGTDTQYF
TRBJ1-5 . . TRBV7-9 TGTGCCAGCAGCTTAGCTGTAACCGGAGGTCAGCCCCAGCATTTT CASSLAVTGGQPQHF
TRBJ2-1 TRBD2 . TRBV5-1 TGCGCCAGCAGCCCGGCGGTGGCGGGGGGGCCGAATGAGCAGTTCTTC CASSPAVAGGPNEQFF
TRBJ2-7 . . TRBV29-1 TGCAGCGGTGGACTGCAGGCCCACGAGCAGTACTTC CSGGLQAHEQYF
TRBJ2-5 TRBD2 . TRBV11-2 TGTGCCAGCAGCACTAGCGGGGATCTCCGGTTGGAGACCCAGTACTTC CASSTSGDLRLETQYF
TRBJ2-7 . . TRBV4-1 TGCGCCAGCAGCCAAGATGGCGACAGCTCCTACGAGCAGTACTTC CASSQDGDSSYEQYF
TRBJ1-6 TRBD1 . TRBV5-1 TGCGCCAGCAGCTCGGGACAGAATTCACCCCTCCACTTT CASSSGQNSPLHF
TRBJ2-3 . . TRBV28 TGTGCCAGCAGTTTATCGGGCGGGACTAGCACAGATACGCAGTATTTT CASSLSGGTSTDTQYF
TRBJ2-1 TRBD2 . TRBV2 TGTGCCAGCAGGAGCGGGATCCCCTACAATGAGCAGTTCTTC CASRSGIPYNEQFF
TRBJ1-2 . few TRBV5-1 TGCGCCAGCAGGAATGAGCGCGTACACTATGGCTACACCTTC CASRNERVHYGYTF
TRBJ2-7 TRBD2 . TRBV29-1 TGCAGCGTTGAAGAGTCTTGGGGGGGCGAGCAGTACTTC CSVEESWGGEQYF
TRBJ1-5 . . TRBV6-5 TGTGCCAGCAGTTACTCCTCCAGATTGGCCGATCAGCCCCAGCATTTT CASSYSSRLADQPQHF
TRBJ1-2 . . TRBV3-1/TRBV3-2 TGTGCCAGCAGCCAAGACACAGTCGCTAACTATGGCTACACCTTC CASSQDTVANYGYTF
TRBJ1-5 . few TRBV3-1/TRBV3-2 TGTGCCAGTACCCAGGGCGGAAGCAATCAGCCCCAGCATTTT CASTQGGSNQPQHF
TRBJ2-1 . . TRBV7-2 TGTGCCAGCAGCCCCCAAGGAGGCCTTAAGGGGGAGGAGCAGTTCTTC CASSPQGGLKGEEQFF
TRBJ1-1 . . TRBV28 TGTGCCAGCAGTTCCCCGACAGGTGGGAACACTGAAGCTTTCTTT CASSSPTGGNTEAFF
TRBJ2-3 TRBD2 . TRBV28 TGTGCCAGCAGCTTACCTACCTCGGGGGGAGATACGCAGTATTTT CASSLPTSGGDTQYF
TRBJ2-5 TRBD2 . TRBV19 TGTGCCAGTAGTATAGGGGGTAGCGGGAGCCAAGAGACCCAGTACTTC CASSIGGSGSQETQYF
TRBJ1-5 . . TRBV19 TGTGCCAGTAGCTGGACACCTTGGGGCAATCAGCCCCAGCATTTT CASSWTPWGNQPQHF
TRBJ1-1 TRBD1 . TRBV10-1 TGCGCCAGCAGTGAACCCGGGACAGCGGGTGAAGCTTTCTTT CASSEPGTAGEAFF
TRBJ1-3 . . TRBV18 TGTGCCAGCTCAGCGGCATCTCCGGGGACCATATATTTT CASSAASPGTIYF
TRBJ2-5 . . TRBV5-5 TGTGCCAGCAGCAGCTACAGGAGGGGAGAGACCCAGTACTTC CASSSYRRGETQYF
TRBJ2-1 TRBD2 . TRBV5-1 TGCGCCAGCAGCTTGGTGGGGGGGAGGATCTACAATGAGCAGTTCTTC CASSLVGGRIYNEQFF
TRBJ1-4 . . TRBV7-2 TGTGCCAGCAGCCTCCCCCAGCGGGGGTCTAATGAAAAACTGTTTTTT CASSLPQRGSNEKLFF
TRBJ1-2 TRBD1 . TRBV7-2 TGTGCCAGCAGCCCGGGGACAGGGTACTATGGCTACACCTTC CASSPGTGYYGYTF
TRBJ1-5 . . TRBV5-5 TGTGCCAGCAGTTTGACACTTCGGGATCAGCCCCAGCATTTT CASSLTLRDQPQHF